The rows below give T cell receptor beta chains drawn from one sample of a study of cytomegalovirus exposure and HLA in healthy donors. Measured with immunoSEQ multiplex PCR; TCRdb has only the in-frame clones, and not every one. The profile shows 300,000 or so clones, 88% of them singletons. The sample taken for sequencing was PBMCs. The receptor set was obtained from a man in his thirties or forties in good health and CMV-seronegative. The CDR3 runs from the conserved cysteine through the conserved F or W. The D gene is left open where the match is weak. Rows give clone size only sometimes, using once, few, many, or a class for an expanded clone.

>TRBJ2-3|TRBV4-1|once|.
CASSHQQGSTDTQYF
TGCGCCAGCAGCCATCAACAGGGATCTACAGATACGCAGTATTTT
>TRBJ2-1|TRBV4-1|.|.
CASSQVPGIYNEQFF
TGCGCCAGCAGCCAAGTACCAGGGATCTACAATGAGCAGTTCTTC
>TRBJ2-5|TRBV5-6|.|TRBD2
CASSLGLAGALPQETQYF
TGTGCCAGCAGCTTGGGACTAGCGGGGGCCCTACCTCAAGAGACCCAGTACTTC
>TRBJ2-7|TRBV5-5|once|.
CASSLVSDRAYEQYF
TGTGCCAGCAGCTTGGTTTCCGACAGAGCCTACGAGCAGTACTTC
>TRBJ2-1|TRBV4-3|.|TRBD2
CASSPTSGGAYNEQFF
TGCGCCAGCAGCCCGACTAGCGGGGGGGCCTACAATGAGCAGTTCTTC
>TRBJ2-7|TRBV27|.|.
CASSFRDKSYEQYF
TGTGCCAGCAGCTTCCGGGACAAATCGTACGAGCAGTACTTC
>TRBJ1-6|TRBV18|.|.
CASSQQGNNSPLHF
TGTGCCAGCTCACAACAGGGAAATAATTCACCCCTCCACTTT
>TRBJ1-2|TRBV7-9|.|TRBD1
CASSLGQGINYGYTF
TGTGCCAGCAGCTTAGGACAGGGAATTAACTATGGCTACACCTTC
>TRBJ1-2|TRBV5-1|.|TRBD1
CASSWTGRPINYGYTF
TGCGCCAGCAGCTGGACAGGGAGACCCATTAACTATGGCTACACCTTC
>TRBJ2-5|TRBV18|.|.
CASSPGLGETQYF
TGTGCCAGCTCCCCGGGACTGGGGGAGACCCAGTACTTC
>TRBJ1-2|TRBV19|.|TRBD1
CASGIQGLSYGYTF
TGTGCCAGTGGCATACAGGGGCTTAGCTATGGCTACACCTTC
>TRBJ1-5|TRBV2|once|TRBD1
CASSGQGLGNQPQHF
TGTGCCAGCAGTGGACAGGGTCTAGGCAATCAGCCCCAGCATTTT
>TRBJ2-7|TRBV7-4|.|.
CASSFKGWDKSSYEQYF
TGTGCCAGCAGCTTTAAAGGGTGGGACAAGAGCTCCTACGAGCAGTACTTC
>TRBJ2-3|TRBV30|.|TRBD2
CAWSMLAGGQDTQYF
TGTGCCTGGAGTATGTTAGCGGGGGGACAAGATACGCAGTATTTT
>TRBJ1-4|TRBV4-3|.|TRBD1
CASSQSTGLSEKLFF
TGCGCCAGCAGCCAATCGACAGGGTTAAGTGAAAAACTGTTTTTT
>TRBJ2-7|TRBV7-9|.|TRBD1
CASSSGDYHRGLAYEQYF
TGTGCCAGCAGCTCCGGGGACTACCACAGGGGGCTTGCCTACGAGCAGTACTTC
>TRBJ1-6|TRBV7-9|.|TRBD1
CASSPSGQGSSPLHF
TGTGCCAGCAGCCCTTCAGGACAGGGGAGTTCACCCCTCCACTTT
>TRBJ2-3|TRBV9|.|TRBD2
CASSARAGGLADTQYF
TGTGCCAGCAGCGCGAGGGCGGGGGGTTTGGCAGATACGCAGTATTTT
>TRBJ1-2|TRBV19|.|TRBD1
CASSIAGTGNYGYTF
TGTGCCAGTAGTATAGCCGGGACAGGGAACTATGGCTACACCTTC
>TRBJ2-5|TRBV27|.|.
CASSPRGPPETQYF
TGTGCCAGCAGTCCCCGCGGCCCACCGGAGACCCAGTACTTC
>TRBJ2-5|TRBV10-3|.|.
CAISETVLGETQYF
TGTGCCATCAGCGAGACAGTCTTAGGAGAGACCCAGTACTTC
>TRBJ1-2|TRBV2|.|TRBD1
CASSDRDRGGSYGYTF
TGTGCCAGCAGTGACCGGGACAGGGGTGGGAGCTATGGCTACACCTTC
>TRBJ2-7|TRBV18|.|.
CASSPPYRPYEQYF
TGTGCCAGCTCACCACCGTACAGGCCCTACGAGCAGTACTTC
>TRBJ2-5|TRBV7-2|.|TRBD2
CASSLAPASGGETQYF
TGTGCCAGCAGCTTAGCGCCTGCTAGCGGGGGAGAGACCCAGTACTTC
>TRBJ2-7|TRBV5-5|.|TRBD2
CASSGGAGLYEQYF
TGTGCCAGCAGCGGAGGAGCGGGGCTATACGAGCAGTACTTC
>TRBJ2-1|TRBV10-3|.|TRBD2
CAISDSSGENNEQFF
TGTGCCATCAGTGATTCTAGCGGGGAAAACAATGAGCAGTTCTTC